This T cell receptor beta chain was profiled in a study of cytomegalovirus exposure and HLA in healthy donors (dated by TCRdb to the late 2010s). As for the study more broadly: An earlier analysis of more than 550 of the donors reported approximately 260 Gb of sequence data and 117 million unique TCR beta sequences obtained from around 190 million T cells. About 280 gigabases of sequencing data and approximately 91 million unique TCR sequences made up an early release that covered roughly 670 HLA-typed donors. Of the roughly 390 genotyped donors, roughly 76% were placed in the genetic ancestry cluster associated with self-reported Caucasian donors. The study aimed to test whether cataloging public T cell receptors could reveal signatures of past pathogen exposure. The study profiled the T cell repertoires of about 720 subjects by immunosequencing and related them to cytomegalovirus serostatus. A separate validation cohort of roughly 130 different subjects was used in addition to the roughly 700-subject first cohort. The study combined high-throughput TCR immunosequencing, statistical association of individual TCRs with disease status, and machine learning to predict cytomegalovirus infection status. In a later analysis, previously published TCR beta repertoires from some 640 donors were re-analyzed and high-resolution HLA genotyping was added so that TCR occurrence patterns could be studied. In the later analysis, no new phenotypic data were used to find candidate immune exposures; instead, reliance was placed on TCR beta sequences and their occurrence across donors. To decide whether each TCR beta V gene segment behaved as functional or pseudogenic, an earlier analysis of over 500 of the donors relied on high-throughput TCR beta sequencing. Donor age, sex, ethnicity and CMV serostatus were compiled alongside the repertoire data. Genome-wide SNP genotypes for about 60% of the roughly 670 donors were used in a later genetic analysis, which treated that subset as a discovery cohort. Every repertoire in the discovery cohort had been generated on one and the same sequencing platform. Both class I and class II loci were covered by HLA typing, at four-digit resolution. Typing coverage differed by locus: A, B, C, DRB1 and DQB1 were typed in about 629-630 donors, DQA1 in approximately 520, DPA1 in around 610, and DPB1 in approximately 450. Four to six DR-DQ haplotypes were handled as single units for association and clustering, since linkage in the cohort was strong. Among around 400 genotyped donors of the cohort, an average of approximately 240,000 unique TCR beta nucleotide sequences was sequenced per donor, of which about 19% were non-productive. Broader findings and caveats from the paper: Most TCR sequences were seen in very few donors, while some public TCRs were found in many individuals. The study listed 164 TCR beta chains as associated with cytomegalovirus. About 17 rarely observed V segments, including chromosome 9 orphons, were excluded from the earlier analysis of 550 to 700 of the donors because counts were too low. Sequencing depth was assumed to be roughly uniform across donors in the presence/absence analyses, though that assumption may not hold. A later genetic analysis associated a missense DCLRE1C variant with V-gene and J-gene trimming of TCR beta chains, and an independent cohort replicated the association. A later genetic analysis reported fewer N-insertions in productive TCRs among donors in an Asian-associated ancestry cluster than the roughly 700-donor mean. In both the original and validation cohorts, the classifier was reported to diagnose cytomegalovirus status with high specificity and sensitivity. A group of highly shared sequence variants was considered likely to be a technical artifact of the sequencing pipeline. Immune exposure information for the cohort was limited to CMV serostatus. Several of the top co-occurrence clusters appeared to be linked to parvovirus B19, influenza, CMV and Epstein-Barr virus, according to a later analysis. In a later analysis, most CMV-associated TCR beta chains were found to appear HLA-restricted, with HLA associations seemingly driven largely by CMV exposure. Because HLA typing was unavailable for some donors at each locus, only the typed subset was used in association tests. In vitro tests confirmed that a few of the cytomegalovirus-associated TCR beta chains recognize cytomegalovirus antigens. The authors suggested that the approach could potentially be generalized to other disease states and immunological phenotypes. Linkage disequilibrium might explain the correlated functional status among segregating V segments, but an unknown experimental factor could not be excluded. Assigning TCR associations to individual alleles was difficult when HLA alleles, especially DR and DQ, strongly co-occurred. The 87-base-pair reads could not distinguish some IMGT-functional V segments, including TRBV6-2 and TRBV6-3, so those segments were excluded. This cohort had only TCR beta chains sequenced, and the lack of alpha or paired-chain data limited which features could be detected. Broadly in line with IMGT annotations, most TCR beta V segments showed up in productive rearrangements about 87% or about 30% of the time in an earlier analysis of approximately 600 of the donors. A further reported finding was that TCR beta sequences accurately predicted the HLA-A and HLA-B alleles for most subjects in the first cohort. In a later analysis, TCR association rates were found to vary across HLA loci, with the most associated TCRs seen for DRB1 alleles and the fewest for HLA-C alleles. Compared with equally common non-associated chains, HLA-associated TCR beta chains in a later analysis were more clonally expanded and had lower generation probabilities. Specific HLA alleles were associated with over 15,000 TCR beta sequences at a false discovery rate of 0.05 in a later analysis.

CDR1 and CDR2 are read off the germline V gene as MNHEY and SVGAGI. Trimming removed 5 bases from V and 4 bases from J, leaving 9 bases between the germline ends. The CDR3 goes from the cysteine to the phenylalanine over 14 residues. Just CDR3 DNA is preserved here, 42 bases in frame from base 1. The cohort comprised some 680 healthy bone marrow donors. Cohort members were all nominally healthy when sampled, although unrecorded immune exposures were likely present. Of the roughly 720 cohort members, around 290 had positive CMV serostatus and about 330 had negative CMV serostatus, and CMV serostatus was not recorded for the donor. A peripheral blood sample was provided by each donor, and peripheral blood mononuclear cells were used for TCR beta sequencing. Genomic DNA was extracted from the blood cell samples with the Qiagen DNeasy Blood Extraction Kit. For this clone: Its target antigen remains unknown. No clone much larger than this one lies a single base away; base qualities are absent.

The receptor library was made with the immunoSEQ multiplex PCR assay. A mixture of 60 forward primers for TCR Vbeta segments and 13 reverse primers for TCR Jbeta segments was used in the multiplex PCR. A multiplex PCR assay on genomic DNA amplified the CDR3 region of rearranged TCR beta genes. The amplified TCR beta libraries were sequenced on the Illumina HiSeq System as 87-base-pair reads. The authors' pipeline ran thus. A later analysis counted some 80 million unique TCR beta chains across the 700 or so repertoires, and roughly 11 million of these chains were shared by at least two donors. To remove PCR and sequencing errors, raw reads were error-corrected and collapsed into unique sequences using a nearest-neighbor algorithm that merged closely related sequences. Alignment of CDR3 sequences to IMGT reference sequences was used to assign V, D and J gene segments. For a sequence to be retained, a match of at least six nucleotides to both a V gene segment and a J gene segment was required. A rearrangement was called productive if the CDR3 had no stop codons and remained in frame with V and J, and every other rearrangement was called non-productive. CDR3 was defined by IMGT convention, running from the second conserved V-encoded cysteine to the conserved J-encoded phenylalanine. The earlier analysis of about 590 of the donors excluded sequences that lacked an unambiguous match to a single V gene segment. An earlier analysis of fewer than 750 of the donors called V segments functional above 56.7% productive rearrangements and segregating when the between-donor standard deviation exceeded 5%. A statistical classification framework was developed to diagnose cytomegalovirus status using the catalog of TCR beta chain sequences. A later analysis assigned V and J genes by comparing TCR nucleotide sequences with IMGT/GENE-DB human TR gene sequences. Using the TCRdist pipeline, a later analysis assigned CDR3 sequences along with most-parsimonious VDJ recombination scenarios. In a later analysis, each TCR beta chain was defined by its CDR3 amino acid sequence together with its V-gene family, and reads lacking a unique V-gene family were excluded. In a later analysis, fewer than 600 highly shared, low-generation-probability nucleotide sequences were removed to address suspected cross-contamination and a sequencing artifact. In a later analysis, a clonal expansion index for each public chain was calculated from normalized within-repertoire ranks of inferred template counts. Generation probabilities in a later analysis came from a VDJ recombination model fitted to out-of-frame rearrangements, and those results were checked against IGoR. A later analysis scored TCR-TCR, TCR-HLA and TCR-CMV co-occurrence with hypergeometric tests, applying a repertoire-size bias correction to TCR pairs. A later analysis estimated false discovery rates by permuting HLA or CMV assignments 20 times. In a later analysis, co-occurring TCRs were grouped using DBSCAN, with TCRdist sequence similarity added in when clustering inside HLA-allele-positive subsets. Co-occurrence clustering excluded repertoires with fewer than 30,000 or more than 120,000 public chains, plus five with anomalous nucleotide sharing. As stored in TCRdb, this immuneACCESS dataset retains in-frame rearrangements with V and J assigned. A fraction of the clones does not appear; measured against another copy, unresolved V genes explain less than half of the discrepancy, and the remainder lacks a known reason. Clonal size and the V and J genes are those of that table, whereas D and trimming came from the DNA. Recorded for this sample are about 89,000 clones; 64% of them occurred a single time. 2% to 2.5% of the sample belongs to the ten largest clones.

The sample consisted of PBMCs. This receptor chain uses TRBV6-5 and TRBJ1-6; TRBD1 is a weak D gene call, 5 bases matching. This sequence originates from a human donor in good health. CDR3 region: CASSRQPYNSPLHF. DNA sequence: TGTGCCAGCAGTCGACAGCCTTATAATTCACCCCTCCACTTT.